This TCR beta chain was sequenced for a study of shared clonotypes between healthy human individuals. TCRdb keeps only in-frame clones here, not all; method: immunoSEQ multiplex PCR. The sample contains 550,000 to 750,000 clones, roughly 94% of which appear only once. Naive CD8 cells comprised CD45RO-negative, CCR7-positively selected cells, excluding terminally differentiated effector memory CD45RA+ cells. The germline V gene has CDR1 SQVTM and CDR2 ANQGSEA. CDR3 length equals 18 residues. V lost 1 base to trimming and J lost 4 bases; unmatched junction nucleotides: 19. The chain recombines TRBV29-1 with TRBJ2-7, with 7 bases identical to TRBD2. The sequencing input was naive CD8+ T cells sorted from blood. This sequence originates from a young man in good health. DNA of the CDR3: TGCAGCGTTGAAGGGAAAGGGAACGGAGCAGCGGGGCGGTACGAGCAGTACTTC. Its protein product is CSVEGKGNGAAGRYEQYF.